Below, 25 T cell receptor beta chains from the same sample are listed, as sequenced in a study of radiotherapy plus CTLA-4 blockade in lung cancer (dated by TCRdb to between 2018 and 2020). The method behind the library was the immunoSEQ multiplex PCR assay. Entries here come from immuneACCESS through TCRdb and include only in-frame sequences with V and J called. Some clones fail to appear in such tables; in the studies checked, an unresolved V gene covers under half of the shortfall, and the cause of the remainder is unknown. Here the sample has some 67,000 clones; 60% to 80% occur a single time. About 16% of the sample lies in the top ten. Here the sequenced sample was peripheral blood, taken from a patient treated with radiotherapy plus ipilimumab. The origin of the receptors is a human donor with non-small cell lung cancer whose response to radiotherapy plus ipilimumab could not be evaluated. Some clones in this sample may be carry-over from other donors' samples.

The chain links TRBV2 to TRBJ2-5, with 7 bases that match TRBD1. The CDR3 is 14 residues long. Trimming removed 8 bases from V and 4 bases from J; junction bases left unmatched: 10. The germline V gene has CDR1 SNHLY and CDR2 FYNNEI. This CDR3 is CASYEGQLVETQYF. The CDR3 coding sequence is TGTGCCAGCTACGAGGGACAGTTGGTAGAGACCCAGTACTTC. Complete variable domain (other parts from reference TRBV2 and TRBJ2-5): EPEVTQTPSHQVTQMGQEVILRCVPISNHLYFYWYRQILGQKVEFLVSFYNNEISEKSEIFDDQFSVERPDGSNFTLKIRSTKLEDSAMYFCASYEGQLVETQYFGPGTRLLVL.

The chain carries TRBV28 and TRBJ2-7; unclear D gene. CDR3 length: 12 residues. The germline V gene encodes CDR1 MDHEN and CDR2 SYDVKM. Trimming left V 3 bases short and J 8 bases short, with 11 bases between. The CDR3 region is CASSFVQAKQYF. The CDR3 DNA is TGTGCCAGCAGTTTTGTGCAGGCTAAGCAGTACTTC.

CDR3 DNA: TGCGCCAGCAGCTGGCACAATCAGCCCCAGCATTTT. Translated, it gives CASSWHNQPQHF. V gene TRBV4-1 combines with J gene TRBJ1-5; D gene uncertain. The CDR3 sequence is 12 residues long. The germline V and J ends were trimmed by 5 bases and 3 bases, with 5 bases remaining between them. Germline V gene sequence: CDR1 MGHRA, CDR2 YSYEKL.

V is TRBV7-2 and J is TRBJ1-2; D may be TRBD1 (5 bases). CDR1 and CDR2 from the germline V gene are SGHTA and FQGNSA. V was shortened by 4 bases and J by 0 bases, with 12 bases between the two germline ends. CDR3 length equals 15 residues. For the CDR3, the DNA is TGTGCCAGCAGCTCCCTTGGGGGGGCTAACTATGGCTACACCTTC. It encodes CASSSLGGANYGYTF. Full variable domain (outside the CDR3, taken from reference TRBV7-2 and TRBJ1-2): GAGVSQSPSNKVTEKGKDVELRCDPISGHTALYWYRQSLGQGLEFLIYFQGNSAPDKSGLPSDRFSAERTGGSVSTLTIQRTQQEDSAVYLCASSSLGGANYGYTFGSGTRLTVV.

The genes are TRBV19 and TRBJ1-2; 8 bases align to TRBD1. CDR1 LNHDA and CDR2 SQIVND come from the germline V gene (reference sequence). The CDR3 loop spans 14 amino acids. The junction had 4 bases not matched to a gene; V was cut back by 4 bases and J by 3 bases. CDR3 residues: CASSTGQGYYGYTF. As DNA, the CDR3 is TGTGCCAGTAGTACCGGACAGGGCTACTATGGCTACACCTTC.

With regard to this clone: Relative to the germline gene, one junction end is altered; a read error may explain this. At the DNA level, this CDR3 is encoded by other sequences in the same sample as well. For the CDR3, the DNA is TGCGCCAGCAGCAAGGGGGACAGCACCTACGAGCAGTACTTC. It encodes CASSKGDSTYEQYF. The genes are TRBV7-9 and TRBJ2-7; 7 bases line up with TRBD1. CDR3 length: 14 amino acids. CDR1 is SEHNR, CDR2 FQNEAQ, per germline (reference sequence).

Turning to this clone: Other DNA sequences in this specimen translate into the identical CDR3. J is TRBJ1-5 and V is TRBV2; 8 bases are shared with TRBD1. CDR3 size: 15 residues. The J segment lost 6 bases and the V segment lost 4 bases, leaving 8 bases of the junction unmatched. Germline V gene sequence: CDR1 SNHLY, CDR2 FYNNEI. The CDR3 loop reads CASSVGRGLGQPQHF. DNA of the CDR3: TGTGCCAGCAGTGTCGGCAGGGGGCTAGGTCAGCCCCAGCATTTT. Drawing the rest from reference TRBV2 and TRBJ1-5, the complete variable domain is EPEVTQTPSHQVTQMGQEVILRCVPISNHLYFYWYRQILGQKVEFLVSFYNNEISEKSEIFDDQFSVERPDGSNFTLKIRSTKLEDSAMYFCASSVGRGLGQPQHFGDGTRLSIL.

The chain recombines TRBV27 with TRBJ2-5, with TRBD2 matching over 8 bases. V lost 3 bases and J lost 7; bases outside the gene matches: 10. This CDR3 comprises 15 residues. Germline CDR1 and CDR2: MNHEY and SMNVEV (reference sequence). CDR3 bases: TGTGCCAGCAGTTTCGCGGGGGGATCTATCGGGACCCAGTACTTC. This encodes CASSFAGGSIGTQYF.

This clone was picked up one time. One junction end does not reproduce the germline sequence, and a read error may be involved. The chain joins TRBV7-7 to TRBJ2-3, with 7 bases aligning to TRBD2. The germline V gene has CDR1 SSHAT and CDR2 FNYEAQ (reference sequence). The CDR3 totals 13 residues. The CDR3, as DNA: TGTGCTAGCAGCTTAAGGACTAGGGATACGCAGTATTTT. This gives the protein CASSLRTRDTQYF.

The table lists this clone with a few counts. The chain combines TRBV10-3 with TRBJ2-1; a weak D match, TRBD1 (7 bases). Germline V gene sequence: CDR1 ENHRY, CDR2 SYGVKD. The CDR3 spans 13 residues. V was trimmed by 7 bases and J by 8 bases, leaving 15 bases between them. CDR3: CAITQGGMDEQFF. Here the CDR3 DNA reads TGTGCCATCACGCAGGGGGGTATGGATGAGCAGTTCTTC.

The chain links TRBV30 to TRBJ2-7, with TRBD1 matching 8 bases. V gave up 3 bases and J gave up 0 bases; unmatched junction bases: 4. Germline CDR1 reads GTSNPN; CDR2 reads SVGIG (reference sequence). CDR3 length: 14 residues. CDR3 sequence (DNA): TGTGCCTGGAGGGACAGGGTTTACTCCTACGAGCAGTACTTC. This encodes CAWRDRVYSYEQYF.

The chain recombines TRBV28 with TRBJ2-7; D uncertain. This CDR3 region has 12 residues. Trimming pared 6 bases from V and 2 bases from J, leaving 8 bases between. Germline CDR1 is MDHEN and CDR2 is SYDVKM. The CDR3 reads CASSLNPYEQYF. In nucleotides, the CDR3 is TGTGCCAGCAGCCTAAACCCCTACGAGCAGTACTTC.

This clone was counted once. The chain recombines TRBV6-1 with TRBJ1-1; TRBD1 might be the D (6 bases). This CDR3 has 15 residues. Deletions cut 2 bases from V and 0 bases from J, with 10 bases between. Germline CDR1 MNHNS, CDR2 SASEGT. CDR3 amino acids: CASSETTGMNTEAFF. As DNA, the CDR3 is TGTGCCAGCAGTGAAACGACAGGCATGAACACTGAAGCTTTCTTT.

By its share, this clone is medium-sized. J is TRBJ1-1 and V is TRBV6-5, with TRBD1 matching 11 bases. V was clipped by 8 bases and J by 9 bases; unmatched bases: 2. Germline CDR1 is MNHEY and CDR2 is SVGAGI. The CDR3 covers 11 residues. DNA of the CDR3: TGTGCCAGCGGACAGGGGGCCCAAGCTTTCTTT. This gives the protein CASGQGAQAFF.

The chain combines TRBV7-9 with TRBJ1-2; 9 nucleotides align to TRBD1. The CDR3 is 13 residues long. The V gene's germline CDR1 is SEHNR and CDR2 FQNEAQ (reference sequence). V shed 6 bases, J shed 3 bases, and the junction held 2 bases outside the gene matches. DNA for the CDR3: TGTGCCAGCAGAGACAGGGGGGACTATGGCTACACCTTC. Its translation: CASRDRGDYGYTF. Drawing the rest from reference TRBV7-9 and TRBJ1-2, the complete variable domain is DTGVSQNPRHKITKRGQNVTFRCDPISEHNRLYWYRQTLGQGPEFLTYFQNEAQLEKSRLLSDRFSAERPKGSFSTLEIQRTEQGDSAMYLCASRDRGDYGYTFGSGTRLTVV.

The J gene is TRBJ1-1, the V gene TRBV4-2; D is uncertain. V was cut by 0 bases and J by 8 bases, with 10 bases left in between. There are 13 residues in the CDR3. Germline CDR1 reads LGHNA; CDR2 reads YNFKEQ. The CDR3 nucleotides read TGTGCCAGCAGCCAAGAGGCGAGGTTAGAAGCTTTCTTT. This encodes CASSQEARLEAFF.

The chain has TRBV18 and TRBJ2-2; TRBD1 agrees at 7 bases. The CDR3 is made up of 15 amino acids. Germline CDR1 is KGHSH and CDR2 is LQKENI. The ends lost 4 bases at V and 1 base at J; junction bases unmatched: 3. The CDR3 DNA sequence: TGTGCCAGCTCACTGACAGGGAGGAACACCGGGGAGCTGTTTTTT. It codes for CASSLTGRNTGELFF.

The chain links TRBV7-2 to TRBJ2-2; maybe TRBD1 (5 bases). V gave up 6 bases and J gave up 5 bases, with 10 bases separating them. Germline loops: CDR1 SGHTA, CDR2 FQGNSA. CDR3 length: 13 amino acids. This CDR3 reads CASRQAGTGELFF. The CDR3 DNA sequence: TGTGCCAGCAGACAGGCCGGGACCGGGGAGCTGTTTTTT.

V and J are TRBV7-9 and TRBJ1-1; D is possibly TRBD1 (6 bases). This CDR3 contains 15 residues. Germline lookup yields CDR1 SEHNR and CDR2 FQNEAQ (reference sequence). V lost 0 bases and J lost 3, with 11 bases in between. In DNA form, the CDR3 reads TGTGCCAGCAGCTTAGCTCTACAGGGACACACTGAAGCTTTCTTT. It translates to CASSLALQGHTEAFF.

This clone was seen a few times. V and J are TRBV5-1 and TRBJ2-2; D is unclear. The CDR3 extends over 15 amino acids. Trimming removed 5 bases from V and 0 bases from J, with 11 bases in between. Germline CDR1 is SGHRS and CDR2 is YFSETQ. Here the CDR3 reads CASSPRIANTGELFF. As DNA, the CDR3 is TGCGCCAGCAGTCCTCGTATCGCGAACACCGGGGAGCTGTTTTTT.

This rearrangement joins TRBV4-3 to TRBJ2-5; 7 bases line up with TRBD1. The germline gives CDR1 LGHNA, CDR2 YSLEER. The CDR3 runs to 13 residues. The J segment lost 2 bases and the V segment lost 4 bases, leaving 1 base of the junction unmatched. CDR3 sequence (DNA): TGCGCCAGCAGCCGGGACAGACAAGAGACCCAGTACTTC. Protein product: CASSRDRQETQYF.

The V and J genes are TRBV7-2 and TRBJ2-5; no clear D. The CDR3 is 11 residues long. Trimming shortened V by 4 bases and J by 9 bases, and 9 bases separated the two germline ends. Per the germline V gene, CDR1 is SGHTA and CDR2 is FQGNSA. The CDR3 sequence is CASSSVVSQYF. Written as DNA, the CDR3 is TGTGCCAGCAGCTCAGTTGTGTCCCAGTACTTC.

The chain couples TRBV5-1 to TRBJ2-2, with 7 bases lining up with TRBD1. The ends lost 3 bases at V and 4 bases at J; junction bases unmatched: 3. CDR1 is SGHRS and CDR2 is YFSETQ in the germline V gene. There are 14 residues in the CDR3. For the CDR3, the DNA is TGCGCCAGCAGCTCAGGGACAGCCACCGGGGAGCTGTTTTTT. Protein: CASSSGTATGELFF. Combining the CDR3 with reference TRBV5-1 and TRBJ2-2 gives the whole variable domain KAGVTQTPRYLIKTRGQQVTLSCSPISGHRSVSWYQQTPGQGLQFLFEYFSETQRNKGNFPGRFSGRQFSNSRSEMNVSTLELGDSALYLCASSSGTATGELFFGEGSRLTVL.

J is TRBJ1-5 and V is TRBV7-9, with D possibly matching TRBD1 (5 bases). CDR1 and CDR2 (germline): SEHNR, FQNEAQ (reference sequence). The CDR3 has 13 residues. Between the trimmed V and J ends, which lost 5 bases and 7 bases, there was a span of 12 bases. Here the CDR3 DNA reads TGTGCCAGCAGCCCCCGGGGGGACCAGCCCCAGCATTTT. It codes for CASSPRGDQPQHF.

The rearrangement uses TRBV7-9 and TRBJ2-5; 11 bases are a match to TRBD2. The junction had 9 bases not matched to a gene; V was cut back by 3 bases and J by 3 bases. Germline CDR1 reads SEHNR; CDR2 reads FQNEAQ (reference sequence). This CDR3 is 17 amino acids long. CDR3 in amino acids: CASSLSSGGEDEETQYF. CDR3 sequence (DNA): TGTGCCAGCAGCTTGAGTAGCGGGGGGGAGGATGAAGAGACCCAGTACTTC.